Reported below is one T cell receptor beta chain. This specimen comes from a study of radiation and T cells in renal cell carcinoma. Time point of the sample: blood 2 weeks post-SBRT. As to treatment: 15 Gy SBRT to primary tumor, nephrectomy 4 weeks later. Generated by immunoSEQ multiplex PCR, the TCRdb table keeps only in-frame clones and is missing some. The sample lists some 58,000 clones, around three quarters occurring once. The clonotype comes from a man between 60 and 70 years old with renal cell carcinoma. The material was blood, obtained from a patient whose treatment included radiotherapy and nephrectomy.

Written as DNA, the CDR3 is TGTGCCAGCAGCCCGACAGGGAGTACGCAGTATTTT. This gives the protein CASSPTGSTQYF. The J gene is TRBJ2-3, the V gene TRBV25-1; 7 nucleotides align to TRBD1. J lost 8 bases, V lost 6 bases, and 5 bases had no gene match. This CDR3 spans 12 amino acids. Germline V gene data show CDR1 as MGHDK and CDR2 as SYGVNS.